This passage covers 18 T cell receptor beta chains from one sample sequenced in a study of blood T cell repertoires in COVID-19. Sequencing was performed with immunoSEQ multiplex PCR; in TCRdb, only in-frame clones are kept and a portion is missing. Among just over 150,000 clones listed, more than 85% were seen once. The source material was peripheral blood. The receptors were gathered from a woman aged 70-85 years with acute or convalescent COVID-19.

CDR3 sequence: CASSLGTGMSNEQFF. In nucleotides, the CDR3 is TGCGCCAGCAGCTTGGGGACAGGGATGTCAAATGAGCAGTTCTTC. The chain is built from TRBV5-1 and TRBJ2-1; the match to TRBD1 covers 8 bases. The V segment lost 0 bases and the J segment 7 bases; nucleotides outside the gene matches: 6. CDR1 SGHRS and CDR2 YFSETQ come from the germline V gene. The CDR3 sequence is 15 residues long.

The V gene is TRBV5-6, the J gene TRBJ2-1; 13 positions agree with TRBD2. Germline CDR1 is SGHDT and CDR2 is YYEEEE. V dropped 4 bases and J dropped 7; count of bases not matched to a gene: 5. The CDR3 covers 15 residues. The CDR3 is CASSLPGLAGNEQFF. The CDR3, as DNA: TGTGCCAGCAGCCTACCGGGACTAGCGGGGAATGAGCAGTTCTTC.

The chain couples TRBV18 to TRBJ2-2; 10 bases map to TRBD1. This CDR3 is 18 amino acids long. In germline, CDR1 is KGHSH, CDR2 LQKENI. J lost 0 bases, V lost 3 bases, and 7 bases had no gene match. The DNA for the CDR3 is TGTGCCAGCTCACCGTTTGCGACAGGGGGCTCGAACACCGGGGAGCTGTTTTTT. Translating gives CASSPFATGGSNTGELFF.

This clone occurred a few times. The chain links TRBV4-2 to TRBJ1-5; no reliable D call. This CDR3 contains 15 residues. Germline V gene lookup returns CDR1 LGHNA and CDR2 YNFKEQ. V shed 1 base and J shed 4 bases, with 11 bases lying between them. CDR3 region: CASSQVLGGNQPQHF. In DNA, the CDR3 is TGTGCCAGCAGCCAAGTTCTGGGCGGGAATCAGCCCCAGCATTTT.

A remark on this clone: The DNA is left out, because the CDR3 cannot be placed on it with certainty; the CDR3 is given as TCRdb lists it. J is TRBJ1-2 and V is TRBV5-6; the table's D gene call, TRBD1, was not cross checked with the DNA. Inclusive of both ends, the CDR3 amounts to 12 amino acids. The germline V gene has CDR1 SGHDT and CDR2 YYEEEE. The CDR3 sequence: CASSFGQGTGFF.

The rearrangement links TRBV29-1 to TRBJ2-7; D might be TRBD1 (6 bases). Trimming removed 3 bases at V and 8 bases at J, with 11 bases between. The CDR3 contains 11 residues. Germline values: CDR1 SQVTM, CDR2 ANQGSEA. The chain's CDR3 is CSVDVQGKQYF. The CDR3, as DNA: TGCAGCGTTGACGTACAGGGTAAGCAGTACTTC.

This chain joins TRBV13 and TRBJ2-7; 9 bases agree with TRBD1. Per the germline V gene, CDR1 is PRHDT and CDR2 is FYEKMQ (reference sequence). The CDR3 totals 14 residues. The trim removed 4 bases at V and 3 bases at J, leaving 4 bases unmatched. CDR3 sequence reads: CASSSRQGGYEQYV. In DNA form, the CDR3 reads TGTGCCAGCAGCTCTCGACAGGGGGGCTACGAGCAGTACGTC.

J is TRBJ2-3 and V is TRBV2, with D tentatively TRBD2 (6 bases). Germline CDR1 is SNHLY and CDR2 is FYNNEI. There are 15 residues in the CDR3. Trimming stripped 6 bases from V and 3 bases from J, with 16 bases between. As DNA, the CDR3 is TGTGCCAGCAGGGGGACTGCGGTTAGGACAGATACGCAGTATTTT. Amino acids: CASRGTAVRTDTQYF.

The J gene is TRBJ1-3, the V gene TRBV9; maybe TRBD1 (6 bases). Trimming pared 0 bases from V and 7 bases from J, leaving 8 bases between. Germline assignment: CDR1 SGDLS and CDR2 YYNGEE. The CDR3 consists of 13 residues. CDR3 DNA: TGTGCCAGCAGCGTAGCTCAGGGGAACACCATATATTTT. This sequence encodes CASSVAQGNTIYF.

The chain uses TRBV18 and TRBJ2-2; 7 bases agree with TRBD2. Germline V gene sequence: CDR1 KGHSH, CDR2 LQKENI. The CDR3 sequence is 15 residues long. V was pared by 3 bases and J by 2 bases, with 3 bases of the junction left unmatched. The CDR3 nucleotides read TGTGCCAGCTCACCGGGAGGGGTTAACACCGGGGAGCTGTTTTTT. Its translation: CASSPGGVNTGELFF.

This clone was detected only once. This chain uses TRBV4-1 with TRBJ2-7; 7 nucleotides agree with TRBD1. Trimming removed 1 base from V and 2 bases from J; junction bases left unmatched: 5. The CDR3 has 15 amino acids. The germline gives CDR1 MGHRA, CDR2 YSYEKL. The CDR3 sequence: CASSQAGTETYEQYF. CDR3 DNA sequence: TGCGCCAGCAGCCAAGCCGGGACAGAAACCTACGAGCAGTACTTC.

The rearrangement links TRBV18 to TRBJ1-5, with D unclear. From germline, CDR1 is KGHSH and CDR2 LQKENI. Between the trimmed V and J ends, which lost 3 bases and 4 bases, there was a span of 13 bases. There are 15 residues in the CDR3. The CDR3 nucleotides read TGTGCCAGCTCACCGACGGAGATAAGGAATCAGCCCCAGCATTTT. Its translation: CASSPTEIRNQPQHF.

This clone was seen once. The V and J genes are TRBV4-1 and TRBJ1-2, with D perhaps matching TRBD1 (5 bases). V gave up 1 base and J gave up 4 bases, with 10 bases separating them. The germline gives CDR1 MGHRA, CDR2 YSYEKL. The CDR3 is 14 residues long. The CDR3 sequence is CASSQVRGGYGYTF. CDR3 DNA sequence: TGCGCCAGCAGCCAAGTCCGGGGGGGCTATGGCTACACCTTC.

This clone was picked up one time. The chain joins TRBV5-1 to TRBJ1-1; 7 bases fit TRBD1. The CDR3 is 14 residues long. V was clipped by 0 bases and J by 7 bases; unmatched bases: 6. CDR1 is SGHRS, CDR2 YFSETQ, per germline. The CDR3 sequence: CASSLVGTDFEAFF. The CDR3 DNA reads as TGCGCCAGCAGCTTGGTGGGGACAGACTTTGAAGCTTTCTTT.

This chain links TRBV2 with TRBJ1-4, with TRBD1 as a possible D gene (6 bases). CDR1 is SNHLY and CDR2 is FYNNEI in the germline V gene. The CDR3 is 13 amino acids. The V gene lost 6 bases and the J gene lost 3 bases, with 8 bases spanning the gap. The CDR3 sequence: CASRPGANEKLFF. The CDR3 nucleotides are TGTGCCAGCAGGCCAGGGGCTAATGAAAAACTGTTTTTT.

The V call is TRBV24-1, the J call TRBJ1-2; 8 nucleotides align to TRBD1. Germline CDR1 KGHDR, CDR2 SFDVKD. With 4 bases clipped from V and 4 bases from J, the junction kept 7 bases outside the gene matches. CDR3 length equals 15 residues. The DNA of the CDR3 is TGTGCCACCAGTGACCGAAGGGACAGGAGCTATGGCTACACCTTC. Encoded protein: CATSDRRDRSYGYTF.

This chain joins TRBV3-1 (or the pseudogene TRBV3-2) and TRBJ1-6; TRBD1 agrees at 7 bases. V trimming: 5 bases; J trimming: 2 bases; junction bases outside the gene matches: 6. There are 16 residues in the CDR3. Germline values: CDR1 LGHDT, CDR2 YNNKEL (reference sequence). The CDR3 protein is CASSFRDRPYNSPLHF. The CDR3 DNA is TGTGCCAGCAGCTTTCGGGACAGACCCTATAATTCACCCCTCCACTTT.

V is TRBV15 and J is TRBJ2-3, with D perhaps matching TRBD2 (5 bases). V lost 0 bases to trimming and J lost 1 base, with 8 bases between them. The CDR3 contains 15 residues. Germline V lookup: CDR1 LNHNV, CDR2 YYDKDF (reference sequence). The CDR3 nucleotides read TGTGCCACCAGCAGAGATCTGCGGGGCACAGATACGCAGTATTTT. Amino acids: CATSRDLRGTDTQYF.